This is a list of T cell receptor beta chains from one sample in a study of graft-versus-host responses after intestinal transplantation. The repertoire was sequenced with immunoSEQ multiplex PCR; TCRdb's copy has only in-frame clones and lacks some. This table holds around 96,000 clones, around 90% found once. These TCRs are of unknown antigen specificity. Sequenced material: unstimulated CD4+ T cells sorted from spleen or lymph node cells, taken before intestinal transplant. The receptor set was obtained from a human donor who received an intestinal transplant. CDR3s include the opening cysteine and the closing phenylalanine or tryptophan. Each record gives: clone size, V gene, D gene, CDR3 length, J gene, CDR3 protein, CDR3 DNA. D genes are given only for firm matches. Expanded clones get a size class; other rows say once, few or many, or leave the size out.

abundance: -
v_gene: TRBV27
d_gene: -
len: 17
j_gene: TRBJ1-2
CDR3aa: CASSPTGTSNFNYGYTF
CDR3nt: TGTGCCAGCAGCCCAACTGGGACTTCTAATTTTAACTATGGCTACACCTTC

abundance: -
v_gene: TRBV28
d_gene: -
len: 15
j_gene: TRBJ2-1
CDR3aa: CASSLGGSSYNEQFF
CDR3nt: TGTGCCAGCAGTTTAGGGGGGTCCTCCTACAATGAGCAGTTCTTC

abundance: -
v_gene: TRBV6-4
d_gene: TRBD2
len: 15
j_gene: TRBJ2-1
CDR3aa: CASSPTSGSLNEQFF
CDR3nt: TGTGCCAGCAGTCCGACTAGCGGGAGTCTCAATGAGCAGTTCTTC

abundance: once
v_gene: TRBV7-9
d_gene: TRBD1
len: 13
j_gene: TRBJ1-3
CDR3aa: CASSSTGTEAIYF
CDR3nt: TGTGCCAGCAGCTCCACCGGGACAGAAGCCATATATTTT

abundance: -
v_gene: TRBV6-1
d_gene: -
len: 13
j_gene: TRBJ1-3
CDR3aa: CASSGDSGNTIYF
CDR3nt: TGTGCCAGCAGTGGAGATTCTGGAAACACCATATATTTT

abundance: -
v_gene: TRBV28
d_gene: TRBD1
len: 15
j_gene: TRBJ1-1
CDR3aa: CASSLATGGYTEAFF
CDR3nt: TGTGCCAGCAGTCTCGCGACAGGGGGCTATACTGAAGCTTTCTTT

abundance: -
v_gene: TRBV10-2
d_gene: -
len: 13
j_gene: TRBJ2-7
CDR3aa: CASSEQGPYEQYF
CDR3nt: TGCGCCAGCAGTGAACAGGGCCCCTACGAGCAGTACTTC

abundance: -
v_gene: TRBV7-2
d_gene: -
len: 11
j_gene: TRBJ2-5
CDR3aa: CASSYSGSQYF
CDR3nt: TGTGCCAGCAGCTACAGTGGGTCCCAGTACTTC

abundance: few
v_gene: TRBV7-6
d_gene: TRBD1
len: 17
j_gene: TRBJ1-4
CDR3aa: CASSAGQNRWVNEKLFF
CDR3nt: TGTGCCAGCAGCGCGGGACAGAACCGTTGGGTTAATGAAAAACTGTTTTTT

abundance: -
v_gene: TRBV5-6
d_gene: TRBD1
len: 17
j_gene: TRBJ2-1
CDR3aa: CASSLVHRDRVDNEQFF
CDR3nt: TGTGCCAGCAGCTTGGTCCACCGGGACAGAGTAGACAATGAGCAGTTCTTC

abundance: -
v_gene: TRBV5-5
d_gene: -
len: 17
j_gene: TRBJ1-6
CDR3aa: CASSLNVPPAYNSPLHF
CDR3nt: TGTGCCAGCAGCTTAAACGTACCGCCGGCCTATAATTCACCCCTCCACTTT

abundance: -
v_gene: TRBV4-3
d_gene: -
len: 16
j_gene: TRBJ2-2
CDR3aa: CASSPHRGGVAGELFF
CDR3nt: TGCGCCAGCAGCCCCCACAGGGGGGGCGTCGCCGGGGAGCTGTTTTTT

abundance: -
v_gene: TRBV7-2
d_gene: -
len: 19
j_gene: TRBJ1-2
CDR3aa: CASSLGIIGDSPRTYGYTF
CDR3nt: TGTGCCAGCAGCTTAGGTATTATCGGGGACTCCCCCCGAACTTATGGCTACACCTTC

abundance: -
v_gene: TRBV19
d_gene: TRBD1
len: 14
j_gene: TRBJ1-6
CDR3aa: CASRPGTGFSPLHF
CDR3nt: TGTGCCAGCAGACCCGGGACAGGGTTCTCACCCCTCCACTTT

abundance: -
v_gene: TRBV9
d_gene: -
len: 16
j_gene: TRBJ2-3
CDR3aa: CASSDPLVPAGDTQYF
CDR3nt: TGTGCCAGCAGCGACCCACTAGTTCCCGCCGGCGATACGCAGTATTTT

abundance: -
v_gene: TRBV2
d_gene: -
len: 14
j_gene: TRBJ1-1
CDR3aa: CASSATGLVTEAFF
CDR3nt: TGTGCCAGCAGTGCAACAGGGTTAGTCACTGAAGCTTTCTTT

abundance: -
v_gene: TRBV12-5
d_gene: -
len: 13
j_gene: TRBJ2-7
CDR3aa: CASGFSRVYEQYF
CDR3nt: TGTGCTAGTGGTTTCTCACGAGTATACGAGCAGTACTTC

abundance: -
v_gene: TRBV5-1
d_gene: TRBD2
len: 16
j_gene: TRBJ2-3
CDR3aa: CASSWGTIPHTDTQYF
CDR3nt: TGCGCCAGCAGCTGGGGGACTATCCCTCACACAGATACGCAGTATTTT

abundance: -
v_gene: TRBV4-3
d_gene: -
len: 14
j_gene: TRBJ2-7
CDR3aa: CASSQDFVSREQYF
CDR3nt: TGCGCCAGCAGCCAAGATTTCGTTTCCCGCGAGCAGTACTTC

abundance: -
v_gene: TRBV6-6
d_gene: TRBD1
len: 15
j_gene: TRBJ2-2
CDR3aa: CATKGGQGGAGELFF
CDR3nt: TGTGCCACCAAAGGCGGACAGGGTGGGGCCGGGGAGCTGTTTTTT

abundance: -
v_gene: TRBV7-3
d_gene: TRBD2
len: 15
j_gene: TRBJ2-2
CDR3aa: CASSSGLAGAGELFF
CDR3nt: TGTGCCAGCAGCTCTGGACTAGCGGGGGCCGGGGAGCTGTTTTTT

abundance: -
v_gene: TRBV5-1
d_gene: -
len: 15
j_gene: TRBJ2-7
CDR3aa: CASRDSTGGSYEQYF
CDR3nt: TGCGCCAGCAGGGACTCCACCGGGGGCTCCTACGAGCAGTACTTC

abundance: once
v_gene: TRBV19
d_gene: TRBD2
len: 14
j_gene: TRBJ2-5
CDR3aa: CAPRRGGLPETQYF
CDR3nt: TGTGCCCCAAGGCGGGGGGGCCTTCCAGAGACCCAGTACTTC

abundance: -
v_gene: TRBV29-1
d_gene: -
len: 11
j_gene: TRBJ2-1
CDR3aa: CSAALDNEQFF
CDR3nt: TGCAGCGCCGCACTAGACAATGAGCAGTTCTTC

abundance: -
v_gene: TRBV10-1
d_gene: -
len: 12
j_gene: TRBJ2-1
CDR3aa: CATYRVCNEQFF
CDR3nt: TGCGCCACCTACAGGGTGTGCAATGAGCAGTTCTTC

abundance: -
v_gene: TRBV5-4
d_gene: TRBD1
len: 16
j_gene: TRBJ1-6
CDR3aa: CASSLAGGSYNSPLHF
CDR3nt: TGTGCCAGCAGCTTGGCAGGGGGCTCCTATAATTCACCCCTCCACTTT

abundance: once
v_gene: TRBV9
d_gene: TRBD1
len: 16
j_gene: TRBJ2-2
CDR3aa: CASSVIGTGVTGELFF
CDR3nt: TGTGCCAGCAGCGTCATCGGGACAGGGGTCACCGGGGAGCTGTTTTTT

abundance: -
v_gene: TRBV4-1
d_gene: TRBD1
len: 15
j_gene: TRBJ1-5
CDR3aa: CASSQGDRGHQPQHF
CDR3nt: TGCGCCAGCAGCCAAGGGGACAGGGGGCACCAGCCCCAGCATTTT

abundance: -
v_gene: TRBV4-1
d_gene: -
len: 14
j_gene: TRBJ2-7
CDR3aa: CASSPQTGHYEQYF
CDR3nt: TGCGCCAGCAGCCCCCAGACGGGACACTACGAGCAGTACTTC

abundance: -
v_gene: TRBV4-2
d_gene: TRBD1
len: 17
j_gene: TRBJ1-5
CDR3aa: CASSPEGTGGHNQPQHF
CDR3nt: TGTGCCAGCAGCCCCGAGGGGACAGGGGGCCACAATCAGCCCCAGCATTTT